This T cell receptor beta chain was sequenced for a study of T cell repertoires in cytomegalovirus infection (dated by TCRdb to the late 2010s). Some background on the complete study: Recently identified HLA-C-restricted CMV epitopes, whose presentation resists viral immunomodulation, were targeted by peptide stimulations together with well-studied HLA-B-restricted epitopes. The HLA type of each donor mattered for the analysis, because public TCR beta signatures pointed to carriage of CMV infection along with the matching HLA type.

The sequencer listed for this sample is Illumina HiSeq 1500. In TCRdb, the public reads were trimmed at Q25 with fastp and aligned with MiXCR, with productive beta chains retained. CDR3 protein duplicates are merged, each entry listing the most common genes and DNA. The sample table shows nearly 700,000 distinct CDR3 sequences, and around 31% are seen once. The top ten hold 15% to 20% of the sample. Only a few counts were recorded for this clonotype. Its antigen is still unknown. Base qualities are not provided; no much larger clone lies one nucleotide away. Points the paper makes about the study in general: In the ex vivo response, HLA-C-restricted CMV-specific TCR beta clonotypes were dominant, and in two of eight donors the single most frequent clonotype came from this HLA-C-restricted group. In both this cohort and an independent cohort of over 350 donors, the cumulative frequency of public TCR beta family members distinguished carriers of CMV infection plus the relevant HLA type.

The treatment or condition label for this specimen denotes: in vitro stimulation with specific CMV peptide epitopes to enrich CMV-specific T cells. This TCR derives from a human donor in good health (CMV status not recorded). Some clones in this sample may be carry-over from other donors' samples. Source: cultured PBMCs, taken from culture after CMV antigen stimulation.

In nucleotide form, the sequence is TGCGCCAGCAGCCCGTTACAGGGGGACACTGAAGCTTTCTTT. It translates as CASSPLQGDTEAFF. The V and J segments used are TRBV4-1 and TRBJ1-1; 8 junctional bases match TRBD1. V loses 4 bases at its end and J loses 3 bases; junction bases beyond the gene matches: 4. CDR1 MGHRA and CDR2 YSYEKL were looked up in the germline V gene. From cysteine to phenylalanine, the CDR3 is 14 amino acids long. Of the read, only the CDR3 DNA is kept; its 42 bases are in frame from base 1.